This T cell receptor beta chain originates from a study of identical twins' blood T cells. Notes on the study in general: Mainly, cloneset size products determined shared clonotypes, twins included. Top TCRbeta clonotypes were shared more with twin than unrelated donors. Shared environment remains a possible cause of twin similarity.

TCRdb re-called the 5' RACE reads with MiXCR, one entry per CDR3 protein. Of roughly 380,000 distinct CDR3 sequences in the sample, approximately 30% are singletons; the top ten hold around 5.6%. As concerns this clonotype: Its antigen is not identified.

The length of the CDR3 is 14 residues. V was clipped by 4 bases and J by 8 bases, with 15 bases between them. The V gene's germline CDR1 is KGHDR and CDR2 SFDVKD. J is TRBJ2-3 and V is TRBV24-1; tentatively, D is TRBD2 (5 bases). This clonotype was obtained from a woman between 18 and 50 years old in good health. The sample comprised PBMCs. The DNA for the CDR3 is TGTGCCACCAGTGACCTGGACTCTTCGGCTACGCAGTATTTT. Residues: CATSDLDSSATQYF.